Below, 26 T cell receptor beta chains from the same sample are listed, as sequenced in a study of blood T cell repertoires in COVID-19. Sequencing was performed with immunoSEQ multiplex PCR; in TCRdb, only in-frame clones are kept and a portion is missing. The table records 93,000 or so clones, around 90% of them present only once. The specimen was peripheral blood. These TCRs come from a woman in her sixties or seventies with acute or convalescent COVID-19.

The CDR3 DNA reads as TGCAGCGTTGCCCTAGCGGGAGAGACCCAGTACTTC. Protein sequence: CSVALAGETQYF. This chain connects TRBV29-1 to TRBJ2-5; 8 nucleotides match TRBD2. Per the germline V gene, CDR1 is SQVTM and CDR2 is ANQGSEA. CDR3 size: 12 residues. With V trimmed by 4 bases and J by 4 bases, 2 bases remained unmatched.

This clone was counted once. The chain is built from TRBV2 and TRBJ1-2; no reliable D call. CDR3 size: 13 residues. V gave up 4 bases and J gave up 6 bases, with 12 bases separating them. Germline loops: CDR1 SNHLY, CDR2 FYNNEI. The CDR3 here is CASSGWRDNGYTF. The CDR3, as DNA: TGTGCCAGCAGTGGGTGGCGGGATAATGGCTACACCTTC.

This chain joins TRBV6-5 and TRBJ1-6; D gene ambiguous. CDR1 and CDR2 (germline): MNHEY, SVGAGI. The length of the CDR3 is 14 residues. V gave up 6 bases and J gave up 4 bases, with 10 bases separating them. The CDR3: CASRRDSYNSPLHF. The CDR3 DNA sequence: TGTGCCAGCAGGCGGGATTCTTATAATTCACCCCTCCACTTT.

This clone was seen only once. This chain links TRBV3-1 (or the pseudogene TRBV3-2) with TRBJ2-7; D gene unclear. Trimming left V 1 base short and J 2 bases short, with 3 bases between. CDR1 is LGHDT, CDR2 YNNKEL, per germline (reference sequence). The CDR3 covers 12 residues. CDR3 sequence: CASSQGPYEQYV. CDR3 sequence (DNA): TGTGCCAGCAGCCAAGGGCCCTACGAGCAGTACGTC.

The chain recombines TRBV19 with TRBJ2-3, with a possible D match to TRBD1 (6 bases). Trimming left V 5 bases short and J 6 bases short, with 27 bases between. The CDR3 is 18 amino acids. Per the germline V gene, CDR1 is LNHDA and CDR2 is SQIVND (reference sequence). CDR3 in amino acids: CASSVHRPRGPPRDTQYF. In nucleotides, the CDR3 is TGTGCCAGTAGTGTCCACCGACCCAGGGGCCCACCCCGCGATACGCAGTATTTT.

The gene calls are TRBV11-3 and TRBJ2-3; 8 positions match TRBD2. The CDR3 loop spans 17 amino acids. Looked up from germline, CDR1 is SGHNT and CDR2 is YENEEA. CDR3 protein: CASPGTGRACVADTQYF. The CDR3 DNA is TGTGCGTCGCCCGGGACCGGGAGGGCCTGTGTCGCAGATACGCAGTATTTT.

The gene calls are TRBV27 and TRBJ1-6; D unresolved. The germline V gene has CDR1 MNHEY and CDR2 SMNVEV (reference sequence). Trimming took off 6 bases at V and 8 bases at J, with 17 bases between the two ends. CDR3 length: 15 amino acids. The CDR3 coding sequence is TGTGCCAGCAGCCCTTATATGGCGGGATATTCACCCCTCCACTTT. This translates into CASSPYMAGYSPLHF.

This chain joins TRBV6-2 or TRBV6-3 and TRBJ2-3, with 8 bases that match TRBD2. Looked up from germline, CDR1 is MNHEY and CDR2 is SVGEGT. V dropped 2 bases and J dropped 4; count of bases not matched to a gene: 5. This CDR3 has 15 residues. The CDR3 reads CASSYKREGSDTQYF. CDR3 DNA: TGTGCCAGCAGTTACAAACGGGAGGGCTCAGATACGCAGTATTTT.

The chain is built from TRBV6-5 and TRBJ2-1, with 13 nucleotides matching TRBD2. CDR3 length equals 16 residues. Germline V CDR1 and CDR2: MNHEY, SVGAGI. After removal of 4 bases from V and 6 bases from J, the junction contained 6 bases not matched to a gene. This chain's CDR3 is CASSWTSGRLGNEQFF. The CDR3 DNA follows: TGTGCCAGCAGTTGGACTAGCGGGAGACTCGGCAATGAGCAGTTCTTC.

The rearrangement joins TRBV7-8 to TRBJ1-2; the D gene is possibly TRBD1 (6 bases). The V gene lost 3 bases and the J gene lost 4 bases, with 15 bases spanning the gap. Germline V gene data show CDR1 as SGHVS and CDR2 as FQNEAQ. This CDR3 comprises 15 residues. In nucleotides, the CDR3 is TGTGCCAGCAGCTTTAGGGGGGGCGTCTTCTATGGCTACACCTTC. This sequence encodes CASSFRGGVFYGYTF.

The V and J genes are TRBV4-1 and TRBJ2-5, with 9 bases that match TRBD1. The CDR3 sequence is 14 residues long. CDR1 is MGHRA and CDR2 is YSYEKL in the germline V gene. The J segment lost 4 bases and the V segment lost 2 bases, leaving 2 bases of the junction unmatched. In DNA, the CDR3 is TGCGCCAGCAGCCAAATGGACAGGGGAGAGACCCAGTACTTC. It translates to CASSQMDRGETQYF.

This rearrangement joins TRBV5-1 to TRBJ2-5; 7 bases fit TRBD1. From germline, CDR1 is SGHRS and CDR2 YFSETQ. V lost 6 bases to trimming and J lost 2 bases; unmatched junction nucleotides: 4. The CDR3 sequence is 13 residues long. The CDR3 spells CASKGQPQETQYF. The CDR3 bases are TGCGCCAGCAAGGGACAGCCGCAAGAGACCCAGTACTTC.

The J gene is TRBJ2-3, the V gene TRBV2; TRBD2 matches at 16 bases. V trimming: 4 bases; J trimming: 5 bases; junction bases outside the gene matches: 9. From germline, CDR1 is SNHLY and CDR2 FYNNEI. The CDR3 has 18 residues. Here the CDR3 reads CASSGGTSGRALEDTQYF. CDR3 bases: TGTGCCAGCAGTGGGGGGACTAGCGGGAGGGCCCTCGAAGATACGCAGTATTTT.

This chain uses TRBV6-5 with TRBJ2-1; D perhaps matches TRBD2 (6 bases). Looked up from germline, CDR1 is MNHEY and CDR2 is SVGAGI. Trimming cost V 7 bases and J 9 bases, with 16 bases left between them. CDR3 length equals 13 residues. CDR3 residues: CASTGRGTSEQFF. CDR3 DNA sequence: TGTGCCAGCACCGGTCGGGGGACCAGTGAGCAGTTCTTC.

CDR3 sequence: CASRRQGMDTEAFF. CDR3 nucleotide sequence: TGTGCCAGTAGGCGGCAGGGGATGGACACTGAAGCTTTCTTT. V gene TRBV19 combines with J gene TRBJ1-1, with a possible D match to TRBD1 (6 bases). V lost 6 bases, J lost 3 bases, and 14 bases lay in between. Germline V gene data show CDR1 as LNHDA and CDR2 as SQIVND (reference sequence). There are 14 residues in the CDR3.

This chain joins TRBV6-1 and TRBJ1-1; a weak D match, TRBD1 (5 bases). The V gene's germline CDR1 is MNHNS and CDR2 SASEGT. CDR3 size: 14 residues. The germline V and J ends were trimmed by 3 bases and 4 bases, with 12 bases remaining between them. The CDR3 sequence is CASSEAFGATEAFF. The CDR3 bases are TGTGCCAGCAGTGAGGCATTTGGGGCCACTGAAGCTTTCTTT.

The chain uses TRBV24-1 and TRBJ2-1; D is possibly TRBD1 (6 bases). Germline assignment: CDR1 KGHDR and CDR2 SFDVKD. The CDR3 totals 13 residues. V was cut by 8 bases and J by 4 bases, with 11 bases left in between. CDR3 nucleotides: TGTGCCACCAAGGGGCAGGGGTACAATGAGCAGTTCTTC. It is translated as CATKGQGYNEQFF.

The rearrangement uses TRBV5-5 and TRBJ2-3; tentative D call: TRBD2 (6 bases). Germline loops: CDR1 SGHKS, CDR2 YYEKEE (reference sequence). This CDR3 region has 14 residues. V lost 5 bases to trimming and J lost 4 bases, with 14 bases between them. In DNA form, the CDR3 reads TGTGCCAGCAGGATCCTTAGCGGCCCAGATACGCAGTATTTT. Protein sequence: CASRILSGPDTQYF.

This chain links TRBV7-9 with TRBJ2-1; 10 positions agree with TRBD1. The germline V gene encodes CDR1 SEHNR and CDR2 FQNEAQ (reference sequence). V lost 0 bases to trimming and J lost 8 bases; unmatched junction nucleotides: 4. CDR3 length: 15 amino acids. The CDR3 region has the DNA TGTGCCAGCAGCTTAGCAGGGACAGGGGCGGATGAGCAGTTCTTC. Protein product: CASSLAGTGADEQFF.

The rearrangement uses TRBV6-2 or TRBV6-3 and TRBJ2-2; a possible D gene is TRBD1 (5 bases). This CDR3 comprises 15 residues. Trimming cost V 5 bases and J 2 bases, with 12 bases left between them. Germline V gene sequence: CDR1 MNHEY, CDR2 SVGEGT. The CDR3 DNA is TGTGCCAGCAGTCGAGTGACAGATAACACCGGGGAGCTGTTTTTT. Translation: CASSRVTDNTGELFF.

This chain connects TRBV2 to TRBJ1-3; D may be TRBD1 (6 bases). CDR1 and CDR2 from the germline V gene are SNHLY and FYNNEI. The CDR3 has 14 amino acids. The V and J ends lost 4 bases and 2 bases respectively, with 9 bases between them. The CDR3 spells CASSGGGAGNTIYF. DNA of the CDR3: TGTGCCAGCAGTGGAGGGGGAGCTGGAAACACCATATATTTT.

The CDR3 here is CASSVLAGSTDTQYF. CDR3 DNA: TGTGCCAGCAGCGTCCTAGCGGGAAGCACAGATACGCAGTATTTT. The chain joins TRBV6-5 to TRBJ2-3; TRBD2 matches at 9 bases. With 6 bases clipped from V and 0 bases from J, the junction kept 4 bases outside the gene matches. Germline CDR1 and CDR2: MNHEY and SVGAGI. The CDR3 spans 15 residues.

The chain combines TRBV19 with TRBJ1-1; D gene ambiguous. This CDR3 contains 14 residues. Between the trimmed V and J ends, which lost 8 bases and 6 bases, there was a span of 19 bases. The V gene's germline CDR1 is LNHDA and CDR2 SQIVND (reference sequence). CDR3 residues: CASREGLRISEAFF. The CDR3 region has the DNA TGTGCCAGTCGGGAGGGCTTAAGGATCTCTGAAGCTTTCTTT.

CDR3 coding DNA: TGTGCCAGCAGCGGTTGGGCCACAGGGGGCCATTCCTACGAGCAGTACGTC. Translation gives CASSGWATGGHSYEQYV. The gene calls are TRBV21-1 and TRBJ2-7; the table calls TRBD1, which could not be checked here. TRBV21-1 is designated a pseudogene. This CDR3 is built from 17 residues.

The chain links TRBV30 to TRBJ2-1; a weak D match, TRBD2 (6 bases). This CDR3 has 14 residues. V lost 3 bases, J lost 8 bases, and 17 bases lay in between. Germline V gene lookup returns CDR1 GTSNPN and CDR2 SVGIG (reference sequence). The CDR3 is CAWSETRLNDEQFF. DNA of the CDR3: TGTGCCTGGAGCGAGACTAGGTTGAACGATGAGCAGTTCTTC.

This clone appeared once. V usage is TRBV3-1 (or the pseudogene TRBV3-2) and J usage is TRBJ2-7; D may be TRBD2 (6 bases). Germline V gives CDR1 LGHDT, CDR2 YNNKEL (reference sequence). This CDR3 has 15 residues. Trimming pared 6 bases from V and 5 bases from J, leaving 20 bases between. In nucleotides, the CDR3 is TGTGCCAGCAGTCAGGCGGTAGCGGTGGGTAACGAGCAGTACTTC. It codes for CASSQAVAVGNEQYF.